Listed here are 17 T cell receptor beta chains from one sample, sequenced in a study of monozygotic twins with inflammatory bowel disease. From the 5' RACE reads, TCRdb lists one entry per CDR3 protein and no DNA. Across more than 350,000 distinct CDR3 sequences, the top ten clones capture 2% to 3% of the sample. The sequenced material came from blood. The receptors stem from a human donor with ulcerative colitis or Crohn's disease, or a healthy co-twin of an affected twin (not recorded which).

The chain carries TRBV19 and TRBJ1-1; the D call from TCRdb, TRBD1, cannot be confirmed without DNA. The CDR3 length is 16 residues. The germline V gene has CDR1 LNHDA and CDR2 SQIVND (reference sequence). The chain's CDR3 is CASTDGHLGQNTEAFF. Supplemented by reference TRBV19 and TRBJ1-1, the full variable domain reads DGGITQSPKYLFRKEGQNVTLSCEQNLNHDAMYWYRQDPGQGLRLIYYSQIVNDFQKGDIAEGYSVSREKKESFPLTVTSAQKNPTAFYLCASTDGHLGQNTEAFFGQGTRLTVV.

The J gene is TRBJ2-1, the V gene TRBV30; the D call of TRBD1 rests on TCRdb alone, since no DNA is present to check it. The CDR3 has 15 residues. Germline V lookup: CDR1 GTSNPN, CDR2 SVGIG (reference sequence). This chain's CDR3 is CAWSRTGGGYNEQFF. Filled out from reference TRBV30 and TRBJ2-1, the complete variable domain reads SQTIHQWPATLVQPVGSPLSLECTVEGTSNPNLYWYRQAAGRGLQLLFYSVGIGQISSEVPQNLSASRPQDRQFILSSKKLLLSDSGFYLCAWSRTGGGYNEQFFGPGTRLTVL.

This chain joins TRBV5-1 and TRBJ1-4. The CDR3 covers 15 residues. Germline assignment: CDR1 SGHRS and CDR2 YFSETQ. The CDR3 is CASSLGQRVNEKLFF.

The chain couples TRBV20-1 to TRBJ2-3. The CDR3 has 16 residues. Germline V gives CDR1 DFQATT, CDR2 SNEGSKA (reference sequence). The CDR3 protein is CSARPLHTASTDTQYF.

The chain uses TRBV7-8 and TRBJ2-7; TCRdb names TRBD1, which stays unverified in the absence of DNA. There are 14 residues in the CDR3. CDR1 SGHVS and CDR2 FQNEAQ come from the germline V gene. This chain's CDR3 is CASSLRTDKSEQYF.

The rearrangement uses TRBV4-1 and TRBJ2-7; checking the TCRdb D call of TRBD2 is not possible without DNA. The germline gives CDR1 MGHRA, CDR2 YSYEKL. This CDR3 is built from 13 residues. The CDR3 protein is CASSQVPSMEQYF.

The chain has TRBV14 and TRBJ2-7; the TCRdb D gene call, TRBD1, has no DNA to confirm it. The CDR3 sequence is 14 residues long. Germline V gene sequence: CDR1 SGHDN, CDR2 FVKESK. The CDR3 region is CASSLGGHSYEQYF. Using reference TRBV14 and TRBJ2-7 for the parts outside the CDR3, the full variable domain is EAGVTQFPSHSVIEKGQTVTLRCDPISGHDNLYWYRRVMGKEIKFLLHFVKESKQDESGMPNNRFLAERTGGTYSTLKVQPAELEDSGVYFCASSLGGHSYEQYFGPGTRLTVT.

V and J are TRBV7-8 and TRBJ2-3; TCRdb returns TRBD1, unconfirmable since there is no DNA. The CDR3 is 16 residues long. Per germline, CDR1 SGHVS and CDR2 FQNEAQ. The CDR3 spells CASSPPPGFSTDTQYF.

The chain recombines TRBV7-9 with TRBJ2-3; checking the TCRdb D call of TRBD1 is not possible without DNA. Germline assignment: CDR1 SEHNR and CDR2 FQNEAQ (reference sequence). CDR3 length equals 16 residues. The CDR3 loop reads CASSSKGVRSTDTQYF.

This rearrangement joins TRBV15 to TRBJ2-1. CDR1 and CDR2 (germline): LNHNV, YYDKDF (reference sequence). The CDR3 contains 11 residues. The CDR3 reads CATSTAYEQFF.

This chain connects TRBV20-1 to TRBJ1-1; TCRdb's assignment of TRBD1 cannot be checked, as there is no DNA. This CDR3 has 21 amino acids. Germline assignment: CDR1 DFQATT and CDR2 SNEGSKA (reference sequence). The CDR3 reads CSASRSTGTGTLRLVTAEAFF.

The V and J genes are TRBV11-3 and TRBJ2-2; TCRdb's D call of TRBD1 is untestable without DNA. Germline loops: CDR1 SGHNT, CDR2 YENEEA. This CDR3 is 18 amino acids long. CDR3 in amino acids: CASSSSVVGGLNTGELFF.

The chain has TRBV23-1 and TRBJ1-1; TCRdb's assignment of TRBD1 cannot be checked, as there is no DNA. TRBV23-1 is given ORF status, its function remaining uncertain. This CDR3 has 16 amino acids. CDR3: CASSQLRSRGDTEAFF.

The chain links TRBV4-1 to TRBJ2-2; checking the TCRdb D call of TRBD1 is not possible without DNA. The CDR3 consists of 15 residues. CDR1 and CDR2 from the germline V gene are MGHRA and YSYEKL. The CDR3 spells CASSRQGSNTGELFF.

V and J are TRBV24-1 and TRBJ2-7; TCRdb's D call of TRBD1 is untestable without DNA. Germline CDR1 and CDR2: KGHDR and SFDVKD. This CDR3 spans 13 amino acids. The CDR3 here is CATSDTLKGEQYF.

This chain connects TRBV11-3 to TRBJ2-7; there is no DNA to check the TCRdb D call of TRBD1. Germline V lookup: CDR1 SGHNT, CDR2 YENEEA. The CDR3 runs to 16 residues. This CDR3 reads CASSLRDGGPPYEQYF.

This chain links TRBV20-1 with TRBJ2-2. The germline CDR1 and CDR2 sequences are DFQATT and SNEGSKA (reference sequence). The CDR3 is made up of 13 amino acids. The CDR3 protein is CSAPDQRAGELFF.